The T cell receptor (beta chain) under discussion was sequenced for a study of cytotoxic CD8 clonotypes in ibrutinib-treated CLL. General study findings and limits: Circulating CD8+ T-cell counts were tracked by baseline clonality, which exceeded that of age-matched healthy donors.

Investigators sought sequencing depths of between 1 in 200,000 and 1 in 1 million T cells. Using immunoSEQ multiplex PCR, the repertoire was profiled, and TCRdb retains in-frame clones only, with some absent. The profile shows 110,000 to 150,000 clones, 76% of them singletons. Points on this clone: The antigen remains unidentified.

Germline V lookup: CDR1 MNHNY, CDR2 SVGAGI (reference sequence). V was pared by 2 bases and J by 4 bases, with 7 bases of the junction left unmatched. The CDR3 has 15 residues. Sample: PBMCs, taken after 24 months of ibrutinib treatment. The rearrangement uses TRBV6-6 and TRBJ1-2; 7 bases line up with TRBD1. This receptor was taken from a human donor with chronic lymphocytic leukemia. The CDR3 spells CASSYGAGGGYGYTF. Here the CDR3 DNA reads TGTGCCAGCAGTTACGGGGCAGGGGGAGGCTATGGCTACACCTTC.